This record concerns one TCR beta chain sequence. Its cognate antigen is unknown. A universal primer site arose from template switching, and cDNA bore unique molecular identifiers. MiXCR was run by TCRdb on the 5' RACE reads, yielding one entry per CDR3 protein. The table shows 270,000 or so distinct CDR3 sequences, with about 9% occurring only once. This record belongs to a study of identical twins. Study-wide findings and caveats: Invariant populations such as MAIT and iNKT cells could partly muddle zero-insertion analyses. Beta out-of-frame sequences showed weaker excess sharing between twins. Cross-sectional statistical analysis, not tracking of the same donors, underpinned the conclusions.

Trimming took 0 bases from V and 2 from J, leaving 13 bases between them. The CDR3 covers 16 residues. The data were also submitted as part of a second study, on yellow fever vaccine responses in identical twins.

This sequence was found in a woman in her late teens or twenties in good health. The rearrangement links TRBV12-3 or TRBV12-4 to TRBJ1-1; D possibly corresponds to TRBD1 (6 bases). The source material was CD8+ T cells sorted from blood. As DNA, the CDR3 is TGTGCCAGCAGTTTAGCTGGACAGCAGTTTAACACTGAAGCTTTCTTT. This codes for CASSLAGQQFNTEAFF.